A few counts support the clone carrying this TCR beta chain. Germline-derived CDR1 and CDR2 are MDHEN and SYDVKM. Trimming shortened V by 7 bases and J by 1 base, and 7 bases separated the two germline ends. The CDR3 is made up of 12 amino acids. These data come from a study of T cells after yellow fever vaccination. Background on the study: Preparation of fractions with low cell numbers was performed using SMART-Seq v4 Ultra Low Input.

Synthesis of TCR cDNA relied on 5'RACE template switching, which attached a universal primer site and UMIs. TCRdb processed the 5' RACE reads anew with MiXCR; each CDR3 protein has one entry. This sample has 300,000 or so distinct CDR3 sequences, with roughly 13% found just once. This chain connects TRBV28 to TRBJ2-5; D gene ambiguous. The sample here was CD4+ T cells sorted from PBMCs, taken 45 days after the yellow fever booster vaccination. The source is a man aged 30-40 years who received the YFV17D yellow fever vaccine. CDR3 residues: CASTSSQETQYF. Here the CDR3 DNA reads TGTGCCAGCACGAGTAGCCAAGAGACCCAGTACTTC.